Listed below are T cell receptor beta chains from one sample, sequenced in a study of blood T cell repertoires in COVID-19. Generated by immunoSEQ multiplex PCR, the TCRdb table keeps only in-frame clones and is missing some. The sample lists around 700,000 clones; more than 80% were seen once. The sample was peripheral blood. The receptors come from a woman in her late teens or twenties with acute or convalescent COVID-19. Both conserved end residues are part of each CDR3. A D gene is named only where the DNA matches it firmly. A clone size is listed for some rows: how often the clone was seen (once, few, many), or a class if it is expanded.

D	V	size	J	DNA	CDR3
TRBD1	TRBV19	NA	TRBJ1-3	TGTGCCAGTAGTACCGACAGGGTCTCTGGAAACACTATATATTTT	CASSTDRVSGNTIYF
TRBD1	TRBV6-5	NA	TRBJ1-2	TGTGCCAGCAGTTACTCCCCCGAGGGGGCGGGGGGCTACACCTTC	CASSYSPEGAGGYTF
TRBD1	TRBV2	NA	TRBJ1-3	TGTGCCAGCAGTACAGGGGGCGTCTCTGGAAACACCATATATTTT	CASSTGGVSGNTIYF
NA	TRBV12-5	NA	TRBJ1-4	TGTGCTAGTGGCTTTTCCCTCAGAGACAAAATTGCAACTAATGAAAAACTGTTTTTT	CASGFSLRDKIATNEKLFF
TRBD1	TRBV6-2/TRBV6-3	NA	TRBJ1-5	TGTGCCAGCAGTTACTCAGGACAGGGCAATCAGCCCCAGCATTTT	CASSYSGQGNQPQHF
NA	TRBV5-4	once	TRBJ2-7	TGTGCCAGCAGCTTGGGAGGTACCTACGAGCAGTACTTC	CASSLGGTYEQYF
TRBD1	TRBV19	NA	TRBJ1-6	TGTGCCAGTAGGGGACAGGGGGAGTCACCCCTCCACTTT	CASRGQGESPLHF
TRBD1	TRBV5-1	NA	TRBJ1-1	TGCGCCAGCAGCGAGGGACAGGGTGGCGCCACTGAAGCTTTCTTT	CASSEGQGGATEAFF
NA	TRBV4-3	NA	TRBJ2-2	TGCGCCAGCAGACTGGGGTGGGGGGCCGGGGAGCTGTTTTTT	CASRLGWGAGELFF
TRBD1	TRBV4-2	once	TRBJ1-2	TGTGCCAGCAGCTGGACAGGGGTGAACTATGGCTACACCTTC	CASSWTGVNYGYTF
TRBD1	TRBV24-1	NA	TRBJ1-1	TGTGCCACCAAGGGACAGAGGAACACTGAAGCTTTCTTT	CATKGQRNTEAFF
NA	TRBV21-1	NA	TRBJ1-6	TGTGCCAGCAGCACCCGGACAGGTACAGACGACTCACCCCTCCACTTT	CASSTRTGTDDSPLHF
TRBD2	TRBV6-4	NA	TRBJ2-1	TGTGCCAGCAGTGATGGGACTAGCGGGGGTGCGAATGAGCAGTTCTTC	CASSDGTSGGANEQFF
NA	TRBV18	once	TRBJ1-2	TGTGCCAGCTCACCCTCAGGGCCGAAAGACAACTATGGCTACACCTTC	CASSPSGPKDNYGYTF
NA	TRBV7-8	few	TRBJ1-1	TGTGCCAGCTCTCTCGCCGGGAGGGGGAACACTGAAGCTTTCTTT	CASSLAGRGNTEAFF
NA	TRBV6-4	few	TRBJ2-3	TGTGCCAGCAGTGACTCCACAGGAAGCACAGATACGCAGTATTTT	CASSDSTGSTDTQYF
NA	TRBV5-5	NA	TRBJ2-3	TGTGCCAGCAGCTATAGCGGTCGCACAGATACGCAGTATTTT	CASSYSGRTDTQYF
TRBD2	TRBV2	NA	TRBJ2-7	TGTGCCAGCACTATAGCGGGGTGGCACGAGCAGTACTTC	CASTIAGWHEQYF
NA	TRBV6-2/TRBV6-3	NA	TRBJ1-1	TGTGCCAGCAGCAACAGGGTTACAGCTTTCTTT	CASSNRVTAFF
NA	TRBV11-2	NA	TRBJ1-6	TGTGCCAGCACCCTTAGCTACCCGCCCAATTCACCCCTCCACTTT	CASTLSYPPNSPLHF
TRBD1	TRBV19	NA	TRBJ1-4	TGTGCCAGTAGTTACAGACAGGGAAGTAATGAAAAACTGTTTTTT	CASSYRQGSNEKLFF
NA	TRBV23-1	NA	TRBJ2-1	TGCGCCAGCAGTCAATTCAGGGAAAGAAACAATGAGCAGTTCTTC	CASSQFRERNNEQFF
NA	TRBV4-1	once	TRBJ1-6	TGCGCCAGCAGCCAACCCCCCGTTGGGGAGTTTGATTCACCCCTCCACTTT	CASSQPPVGEFDSPLHF
NA	TRBV11-2	NA	TRBJ1-2	TGTGCCAGCACCCCTCGGGCCGGGGAAGATCGCTATGGCTACACCTTC	CASTPRAGEDRYGYTF
NA	TRBV29-1	NA	TRBJ2-3	TGCAGCGTTGCCGGAACTAGCCTGAGCTACACAGATACGCAGTATTTT	CSVAGTSLSYTDTQYF
NA	TRBV6-2/TRBV6-3	NA	TRBJ2-5	TGTGCCAGCAGTGAGAACGTCAGGCCCCAAGAGACCCAGTACTTC	CASSENVRPQETQYF
NA	TRBV5-8	NA	TRBJ2-7	TGTGCCAGCAGCTTGGAGGGGCAGGTTTACGAGCAGTACTTC	CASSLEGQVYEQYF
TRBD1	TRBV10-2	NA	TRBJ1-5	TGCGCCAGCACCCCGACAGGGGGCGGACAGCCCCAGCATTTT	CASTPTGGGQPQHF
NA	TRBV25-1	NA	TRBJ2-1	TGTGCCAGCAGTGGGGACAAGGAATACAATGAGCAGTTCTTC	CASSGDKEYNEQFF
TRBD1	TRBV7-6	NA	TRBJ2-2	TGTGCCAGCAGCTCAATCGGACAGGGAACTGCGAACACCGGGGAGCTGTTTTTT	CASSSIGQGTANTGELFF
NA	TRBV5-1	NA	TRBJ1-4	TGCGCCAGCAGCTTGGGGCAGAATGAAAAACTGTTTTTT	CASSLGQNEKLFF
NA	TRBV27	NA	TRBJ1-5	TGTGCCAGCAGTTTATGGGGGGATCAGCCCCAGCATTTT	CASSLWGDQPQHF
NA	TRBV6-5	NA	TRBJ1-2	TGTGCCAGCAGCCAAGTCCCGAGGTATGGCTACACCTTC	CASSQVPRYGYTF
NA	TRBV6-5	NA	TRBJ1-6	TGTGCCAGCAGTTATAGGGGTAGTTCACCCCTCCACTTT	CASSYRGSSPLHF
TRBD1	TRBV5-4	few	TRBJ2-7	TGTGCCAGCAGCTTGGGGACAGGGACAGGCGAGCAGTACTTC	CASSLGTGTGEQYF
NA	TRBV6-2/TRBV6-3	once	TRBJ2-1	TGTGCCAGCAGTTATGGACAGTCGATCTTGGATGAGCAGTTCTTC	CASSYGQSILDEQFF
NA	TRBV2	NA	TRBJ2-7	TGTGCCAGCAGTGGCCAGGGGATCTCCTACGAGCAGTACTTC	CASSGQGISYEQYF
NA	TRBV7-3	NA	TRBJ2-2	TGTGCCAGCAGCTTAACGCGGGGTCCCGGGGAGCTGTTTTTT	CASSLTRGPGELFF
TRBD1	TRBV24-1	NA	TRBJ1-2	TGTGCCACCAGTGATTCCGGACAGGGGATCTATGGCTACACCTTC	CATSDSGQGIYGYTF
NA	TRBV10-1	NA	TRBJ1-6	TGCGCCAGTCCCTGGACGCAGGGGCCGGGTGGTAATTCACCCCTCCACTTT	CASPWTQGPGGNSPLHF
TRBD2	TRBV6-8	NA	TRBJ2-1	TGTGCCAGCAGTGGAGTGGGACTAGCGGGGGGGAGTGGTTACAATGAGCAGTTCTTC	CASSGVGLAGGSGYNEQFF
NA	TRBV5-1	NA	TRBJ2-3	TGCGCCAGTCAGCTTACAGGTAACACAGATACGCAGTATTTT	CASQLTGNTDTQYF
NA	TRBV18	NA	TRBJ2-7	TGTGCCAGCTCAAGCCGCGGGGCGGCGTACTTC	CASSSRGAAYF
TRBD1	TRBV6-5	NA	TRBJ1-2	TGTGCCAGCAGTTACAGGGGGCGCGTAGGCTACACCTTC	CASSYRGRVGYTF
TRBD1	TRBV24-1	NA	TRBJ1-6	TGTGCCACCAGTGATTTGGGACAGGGGGCTTCACCCCTCCACTTT	CATSDLGQGASPLHF
NA	TRBV20-1	NA	TRBJ1-1	TGCAGTGCTAGTAATGGCGGAAAACCGAACACTGAAGCTTTCTTT	CSASNGGKPNTEAFF
NA	TRBV7-2	NA	TRBJ2-7	TGTGCCAGCAGCTTAGAACCAGGGGACGAGCAGTACTTC	CASSLEPGDEQYF